These 32 T cell receptor beta chains were all obtained from the same sample, sequenced in a study of T cells in Graves' hyperthyroidism and ophthalmopathy. Amplified regions were TCR beta CDR3 sequences from RNA transcripts. The primer set for the first-round RT-PCR of the TCR CDR3 was HTBI. TCRdb re-analysed the multiplex PCR reads in MiXCR, keeping a single row per CDR3 protein. Of 500,000 to 550,000 distinct CDR3 sequences in the sample, about a fifth were seen once. Sequenced sample: blood. Receptors originate from a man aged 18 to 29 with Graves' hyperthyroidism.

This clonotype has a handful of counts. The chain carries TRBV12-3 or TRBV12-4 and TRBJ1-1; a possible D gene is TRBD1 (5 bases). V was trimmed by 2 bases and J by 7 bases, leaving 14 bases between them. The CDR3 is 14 amino acids. The CDR3 region is CASSLSPGPFEAFF. The CDR3, as DNA: TGTGCCAGCAGTTTATCCCCGGGGCCTTTTGAAGCTTTCTTT.

This clonotype was counted between two and nine times. The rearrangement links TRBV7-9 to TRBJ1-1; D is perhaps TRBD1 (6 bases). The length of the CDR3 is 12 residues. V gave up 3 bases and J gave up 11 bases, with 13 bases separating them. Germline CDR1 SEHNR, CDR2 FQNEAQ (reference sequence). The CDR3 DNA reads as TGTGCCAGCAGCTTGGGGGCCTTAGAGGCTTTCTTT. Its translation: CASSLGALEAFF.

This clonotype was recorded at least ten times. V gene TRBV20-1 combines with J gene TRBJ2-2; 10 bases match TRBD1. The junction had 4 bases not matched to a gene; V was cut back by 6 bases and J by 6 bases. This CDR3 contains 13 residues. The V gene's germline CDR1 is DFQATT and CDR2 SNEGSKA (reference sequence). CDR3 in amino acids: CSARQGASGELFF. For the CDR3, the DNA is TGCAGTGCGCGACAGGGGGCGTCCGGGGAGCTGTTTTTT.

On this clonotype itself: A much larger clone lies one base from this, so it may be a read error. The chain links TRBV19 to TRBJ1-2, with 10 bases aligning to TRBD1. The CDR3 length is 15 residues. In germline, CDR1 is LNHDA, CDR2 SQIVND (reference sequence). Germline trimming cut 8 bases from V and 4 bases from J; bases unmatched to any gene: 10. CDR3 DNA: TGTGCCAGTCGTGACCGGGACAGGGGTGCCTATGGCTACACCTTC. Translating gives CASRDRDRGAYGYTF.

This clonotype was seen at least ten times. The gene calls are TRBV28 and TRBJ1-2, with D tentatively TRBD1 (5 bases). CDR3 size: 12 residues. Germline loops: CDR1 MDHEN, CDR2 SYDVKM. V was pared by 6 bases and J by 8 bases, with 13 bases between. CDR3 in amino acids: CASRRGGGGYTF. For the CDR3, the DNA is TGTGCCAGCAGGCGGGGCGGCGGCGGCTACACCTTC.

The chain uses TRBV25-1 and TRBJ2-7; D may match TRBD1 or TRBD2 (6 bases each). This CDR3 has 16 amino acids. Germline V gives CDR1 MGHDK, CDR2 SYGVNS. The germline V and J ends were trimmed by 7 bases and 0 bases, with 19 bases remaining between them. The CDR3 loop is CASTPRGADSSYEQYF. In nucleotides, the CDR3 is TGTGCCAGCACCCCAAGGGGGGCGGATAGCTCCTACGAGCAGTACTTC.

This clonotype was observed at least ten times. The rearrangement joins TRBV6-2 or TRBV6-3 to TRBJ2-3, with TRBD2 matching over 10 bases. The CDR3 contains 18 residues. V dropped 5 bases and J dropped 3; count of bases not matched to a gene: 14. Per the germline V gene, CDR1 is MNHEY and CDR2 is SVGEGT. CDR3 DNA sequence: TGTGCCAGCAGTCCGTCACACGCTAGCGGGGGAAGGACAGATACGCAGTATTTT. It codes for CASSPSHASGGRTDTQYF.

There are many counts of this clonotype. The chain is built from TRBV27 and TRBJ1-1; 7 bases are shared with TRBD1. CDR1 is MNHEY, CDR2 SMNVEV, per germline (reference sequence). The CDR3 runs 14 residues. V lost 4 bases and J lost 3; bases outside the gene matches: 5. The CDR3 spells CASSSGGGYTEAFF. The CDR3 region has the DNA TGTGCCAGCAGTTCAGGGGGAGGGTACACTGAAGCTTTCTTT.

Turning to this clonotype: A junction end diverges from the germline sequence, so it may reflect a read error. CDR3 sequence reads: CASVRDWVYSF. The CDR3, as DNA: TGTGCCAGCGTCCGAGATTGGGTCTACAGCTTC. The chain uses TRBV9 and TRBJ1-2; the D is unclear. The germline V gene has CDR1 SGDLS and CDR2 YYNGEE. The CDR3 runs 11 residues.

The chain uses TRBV12-3 or TRBV12-4 and TRBJ1-6; 7 bases align to TRBD1. This CDR3 is built from 16 residues. Trimming took 5 bases from V and 2 from J; bases not matched to a gene: 6. As DNA, the CDR3 is TGTGCCAGCAGTCGGGACAGAAGGCCCTATAATTCACCCCTCCACTTT. Protein: CASSRDRRPYNSPLHF.

The chain is built from TRBV6-5 and TRBJ2-5; 8 positions match TRBD1. Germline CDR1 MNHEY, CDR2 SVGAGI. V shed 0 bases and J 2 bases; nucleotides not matched to a gene: 5. The CDR3 loop spans 16 amino acids. Written as DNA, the CDR3 is TGTGCCAGCAGTTACTCCGGCAGGGGGCTTCAAGAGACCCAGTACTTC. It yields the protein CASSYSGRGLQETQYF.

This clonotype was counted many times. The chain recombines TRBV7-9 with TRBJ2-7; the match to TRBD1 covers 8 bases. Trimming removed 5 bases from V and 5 bases from J; junction bases left unmatched: 11. The CDR3 length is 15 residues. CDR1 and CDR2 from the germline V gene are SEHNR and FQNEAQ (reference sequence). The CDR3 sequence is CASSLRTGYDNEQYF. The DNA for the CDR3 is TGTGCCAGCAGCCTTAGGACAGGGTATGACAACGAGCAGTACTTC.

The chain couples TRBV11-2 to TRBJ1-6; D gene uncertain. CDR1 is SGHAT, CDR2 FQNNGV, per germline. This CDR3 contains 12 residues. Trimming stripped 8 bases from V and 4 bases from J, with 6 bases between. CDR3 protein: CASSEYNSPLHF. CDR3 bases: TGTGCCAGCTCAGAGTATAATTCACCCCTCCACTTT. Combining the CDR3 with reference TRBV11-2 and TRBJ1-6 gives the whole variable domain EAGVAQSPRYKIIEKRQSVAFWCNPISGHATLYWYQQILGQGPKLLIQFQNNGVVDDSQLPKDRFSAERLKGVDSTLKIQPAKLEDSAVYLCASSEYNSPLHFGNGTRLTVT.

The sample holds a few counts of this clonotype. This sequence joins TRBV6-1 and TRBJ2-7; D perhaps matches TRBD2 (7 bases). Germline lookup yields CDR1 MNHNS and CDR2 SASEGT. V was pared by 6 bases and J by 6 bases, with 15 bases between. This CDR3 has 13 residues. The CDR3 nucleotides read TGTGCCAGCAGAGGGGGGGCGGCGGTCGAGCAGTACTTC. Translation: CASRGGAAVEQYF.

This clonotype came up a few times. CDR3 residues: CASSQDGAPTNTEAFF. CDR3 DNA sequence: TGTGCCAGCAGCCAGGACGGAGCACCGACGAACACTGAAGCTTTCTTT. This chain connects TRBV3-1 to TRBJ1-1; D ambiguous. V was trimmed by 3 bases and J by 1 base, leaving 15 bases between them. The CDR3 is made up of 16 amino acids. In germline, CDR1 is LGHDT, CDR2 YNNKEL (reference sequence).

At least ten counts were recorded for this clonotype. The chain has TRBV11-3 and TRBJ1-2, with 9 bases fitting TRBD1. With V trimmed by 6 bases and J by 8 bases, 7 bases remained unmatched. Germline assignment: CDR1 SGHNT and CDR2 YENEEA. There are 13 residues in the CDR3. The CDR3 here is CASRNGTGYGYTF. The CDR3 DNA is TGTGCCAGCAGAAATGGGACAGGGTACGGCTACACCTTC.

This clonotype showed up many times. The chain uses TRBV6-5 and TRBJ2-7; the match to TRBD1 covers 12 bases. Germline CDR1 reads MNHEY; CDR2 reads SVGAGI. J gave up 1 base and V 2 bases, and 3 bases lay outside the gene matches. The CDR3 covers 16 residues. The CDR3 reads CASSYGTGGKSYEQYF. The DNA for the CDR3 is TGTGCCAGCAGTTACGGGACAGGGGGCAAGTCCTACGAGCAGTACTTC.

The V call is TRBV5-1, the J call TRBJ2-7, with 8 bases that match TRBD1. Trimming cost V 0 bases and J 2 bases; bases outside gene matches: 7. Germline V gene sequence: CDR1 SGHRS, CDR2 YFSETQ. CDR3 size: 16 residues. This CDR3 reads CASSLGRQGRAYEQYF. The CDR3 DNA follows: TGCGCCAGCAGCTTGGGAAGACAGGGGAGAGCCTACGAGCAGTACTTC.

This clonotype was counted at least ten times. This chain uses TRBV15 with TRBJ1-3; 8 bases line up with TRBD1. The ends lost 5 bases at V and 2 bases at J; junction bases unmatched: 5. From germline, CDR1 is LNHNV and CDR2 YYDKDF (reference sequence). The CDR3 is 15 amino acids. The DNA for the CDR3 is TGTGCCACCAGCCGGGACAGGATACCTGGAAACACCATATATTTT. Amino acid sequence: CATSRDRIPGNTIYF.

This clonotype was seen ten or more times. This chain connects TRBV18 to TRBJ2-2, with a possible D match to TRBD1 (6 bases). The CDR3 is 15 amino acids. The V and J ends lost 1 base and 1 base respectively, with 7 bases between them. Germline values: CDR1 KGHSH, CDR2 LQKENI. The CDR3 protein is CASSPQGQNTGELFF. The CDR3 coding sequence is TGTGCCAGCTCACCACAGGGACAGAACACCGGGGAGCTGTTTTTT.

The chain is built from TRBV6-1 and TRBJ1-2; no definite D call. This CDR3 contains 14 residues. Germline V gene lookup returns CDR1 MNHNS and CDR2 SASEGT. V shed 0 bases and J shed 1 base, with 6 bases lying between them. The CDR3 DNA follows: TGTGCCAGCAGTGAAGCTCCGGATAACTATGGCTACACCTTC. Translating it yields CASSEAPDNYGYTF.

This clonotype was seen repeatedly, ten times or more. The chain employs TRBV12-3 or TRBV12-4 and TRBJ2-7; D possibly matches TRBD1 or TRBD2 (5 bases each). Trimming removed 4 bases from V and 3 bases from J, with 10 bases in between. This CDR3 region has 13 residues. The CDR3 DNA is TGTGCCAGCAGTTGGGGACCAAGCTACGAGCAGTACTTC. Translating it yields CASSWGPSYEQYF.

V gene TRBV7-2 combines with J gene TRBJ2-5; D is unclear. Germline lookup yields CDR1 SGHTA and CDR2 FQGNSA. The CDR3 has 14 residues. V lost 5 bases and J lost 2, with 12 bases in between. The DNA of the CDR3 is TGTGCCAGCAGCCGGCCCGGGTTACAAGAGACCCAGTACTTC. Protein sequence: CASSRPGLQETQYF.

This clonotype came up many times. The genes are TRBV12-3 or TRBV12-4 and TRBJ1-5; no definite D call. V shed 3 bases and J shed 3 bases, with 6 bases lying between them. The CDR3 is 13 amino acids. DNA for the CDR3: TGTGCCAGCAGTTTTGGTATCAATCAGCCCCAGCATTTT. This encodes CASSFGINQPQHF.

This clonotype was observed many times. The J gene is TRBJ1-5, the V gene TRBV12-3 or TRBV12-4; D remains unclear. This CDR3 comprises 12 residues. V lost 6 bases and J lost 5, with 8 bases in between. The CDR3 bases are TGTGCCAGCAGCCCGCGTTATCAGCCCCAGCATTTT. It is translated as CASSPRYQPQHF.

The rearrangement links TRBV28 to TRBJ2-5; D is unresolved. The CDR3 runs to 14 residues. CDR1 MDHEN and CDR2 SYDVKM come from the germline V gene. Trimming cost V 1 base and J 2 bases, with 8 bases left between them. DNA of the CDR3: TGTGCCAGCAGTTTATTGATGGAACAAGAGACCCAGTACTTC. This encodes CASSLLMEQETQYF.

The chain couples TRBV2 to TRBJ1-5; TRBD1 matches 7 bases. CDR3 size: 15 residues. The J segment lost 3 bases and the V segment lost 2 bases, leaving 4 bases of the junction unmatched. Germline V gene sequence: CDR1 SNHLY, CDR2 FYNNEI. CDR3 region: CASSEYRGPNQPQHF. CDR3 nucleotides: TGTGCCAGCAGTGAATACAGGGGACCCAATCAGCCCCAGCATTTT.

The chain employs TRBV6-5 and TRBJ1-2; TRBD1 matches at 8 bases. Germline-derived CDR1 and CDR2 are MNHEY and SVGAGI. V was clipped by 1 base and J by 8 bases; unmatched bases: 9. The CDR3 is 15 amino acids. This CDR3 reads CASSYLTGTGNGYTF. The CDR3 DNA reads TGTGCCAGCAGTTACTTAACCGGGACAGGAAACGGCTACACCTTC.

The chain has TRBV6-1 and TRBJ1-2, with D perhaps TRBD1 (5 bases). Looked up from germline, CDR1 is MNHNS and CDR2 is SASEGT. The CDR3 contains 15 residues. Trimming pared 2 bases from V and 8 bases from J, leaving 18 bases between. CDR3 in DNA: TGTGCCAGCAGTGAACTAGCGGGGGGACTGTGGGGCTACACCTTC. The encoded protein is CASSELAGGLWGYTF.

This clonotype was seen ten or more times. This sequence joins TRBV6-1 and TRBJ2-7; 8 positions agree with TRBD1. Losses at the gene ends were 3 bases for V and 2 bases for J; bases not matched to a gene: 6. Germline V gene sequence: CDR1 MNHNS, CDR2 SASEGT. This CDR3 comprises 15 residues. The CDR3 sequence: CASSDAQGVTYEQYF. In DNA form, the CDR3 reads TGTGCCAGCAGTGACGCACAGGGGGTAACCTACGAGCAGTACTTC.

This clonotype was detected ten times or more. The rearrangement uses TRBV12-5 and TRBJ2-7, with a weak D call TRBD2 (6 bases). V dropped 3 bases and J dropped 6 bases, with 9 bases sitting between them. The CDR3 contains 12 residues. Germline V CDR1 and CDR2: LGHNT, FRNRAP. CDR3 coding DNA: TGTGCTAGTGGTTTCGGAGGGCTCGAGCAGTACTTC. Translation gives CASGFGGLEQYF.

This clonotype was seen ten or more times. The genes are TRBV29-1 and TRBJ1-2; 9 bases are a match to TRBD1. Germline CDR1 and CDR2: SQVTM and ANQGSEA. The CDR3 spans 16 residues. V gave up 5 bases and J gave up 4 bases; unmatched junction bases: 14. DNA of the CDR3: TGCAGCGTTATCCTACAGGGGGCTCGGTCGGGCTATGGCTACACCTTC. Its translation is CSVILQGARSGYGYTF.